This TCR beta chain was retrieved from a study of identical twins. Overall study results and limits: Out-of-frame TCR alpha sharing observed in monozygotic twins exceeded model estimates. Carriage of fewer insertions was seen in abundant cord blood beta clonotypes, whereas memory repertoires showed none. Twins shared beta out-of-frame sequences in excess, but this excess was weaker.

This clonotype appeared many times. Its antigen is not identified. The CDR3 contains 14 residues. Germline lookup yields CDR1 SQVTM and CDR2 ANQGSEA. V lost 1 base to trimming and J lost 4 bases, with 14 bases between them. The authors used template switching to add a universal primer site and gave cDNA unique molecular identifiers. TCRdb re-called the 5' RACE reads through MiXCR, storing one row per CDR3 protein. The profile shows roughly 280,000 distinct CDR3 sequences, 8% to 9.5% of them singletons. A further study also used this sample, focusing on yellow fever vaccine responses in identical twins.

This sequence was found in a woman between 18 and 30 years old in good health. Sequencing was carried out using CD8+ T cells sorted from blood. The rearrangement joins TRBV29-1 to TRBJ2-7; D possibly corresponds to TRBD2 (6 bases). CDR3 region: CSVEVPGEGYEQYF. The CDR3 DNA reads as TGCAGCGTTGAAGTCCCGGGAGAGGGGTACGAGCAGTACTTC.